This T cell receptor beta chain originates from a study of T cell changes during pregnancy in multiple sclerosis. Data came from immunoSEQ multiplex PCR; TCRdb stores just in-frame clones and leaves some out. The table has approximately 46,000 clones, approximately 92% seen once. CDR1 SGHVS and CDR2 FNYEAQ come from the germline V gene. CDR3 length equals 13 residues. V was shortened by 1 base and J by 5 bases, with 8 bases between the two germline ends. Sample: CD8+ T cells from peripheral blood mononuclear cells, taken in the second trimester of pregnancy. The TCR comes from a female donor with multiple sclerosis, enrolled in a pregnancy study. The rearrangement uses TRBV7-6 and TRBJ1-1, with no clear D. The CDR3 is CASSLESGTEAFF. DNA for the CDR3: TGTGCCAGCAGCTTAGAATCAGGAACTGAAGCTTTCTTT.